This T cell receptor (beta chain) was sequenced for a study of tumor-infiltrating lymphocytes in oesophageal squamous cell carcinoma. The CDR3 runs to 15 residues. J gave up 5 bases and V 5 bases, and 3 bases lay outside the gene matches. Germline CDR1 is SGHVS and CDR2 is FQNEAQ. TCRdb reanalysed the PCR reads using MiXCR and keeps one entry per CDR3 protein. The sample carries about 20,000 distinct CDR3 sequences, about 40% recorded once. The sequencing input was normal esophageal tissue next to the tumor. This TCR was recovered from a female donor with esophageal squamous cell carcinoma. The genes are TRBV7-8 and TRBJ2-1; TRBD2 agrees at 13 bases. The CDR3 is CASSHGTSGDNEQFF. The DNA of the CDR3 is TGTGCCAGCAGCCATGGGACTAGCGGGGACAATGAGCAGTTCTTC.